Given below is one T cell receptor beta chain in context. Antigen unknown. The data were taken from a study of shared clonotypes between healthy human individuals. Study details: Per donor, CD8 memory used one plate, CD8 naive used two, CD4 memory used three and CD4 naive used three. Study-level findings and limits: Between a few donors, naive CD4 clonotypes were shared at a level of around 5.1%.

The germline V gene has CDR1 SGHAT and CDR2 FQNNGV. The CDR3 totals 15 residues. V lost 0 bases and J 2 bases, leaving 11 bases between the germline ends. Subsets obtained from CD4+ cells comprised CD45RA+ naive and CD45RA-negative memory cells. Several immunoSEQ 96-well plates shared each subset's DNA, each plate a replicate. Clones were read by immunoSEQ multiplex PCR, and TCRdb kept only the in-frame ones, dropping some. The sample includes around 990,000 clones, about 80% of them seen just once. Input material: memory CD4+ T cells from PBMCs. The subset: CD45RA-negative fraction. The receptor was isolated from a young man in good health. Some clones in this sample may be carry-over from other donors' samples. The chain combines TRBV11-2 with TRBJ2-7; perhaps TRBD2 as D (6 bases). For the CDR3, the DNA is TGTGCCAGCAGCTTAGAACCGGGGAGGCCCTACGAGCAGTACTTC. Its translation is CASSLEPGRPYEQYF.